The 32 T cell receptor beta chains below come from one sample, sequenced in a study of blood T cells in healthy people across ages. A sample-barcoded 5' primer and a J-beta primer mix were used in a second PCR of roughly 7 to 11 cycles. TCRdb passed the 5' RACE reads through MiXCR, listing each CDR3 protein once. Of around 1,000,000 distinct CDR3 sequences listed, approximately 26% are singletons. The sample was also linked to a second study, of T cells of mothers and their children.

Sample: blood. The receptors derive from a girl aged 2 to 10 in good health.

The CDR3 region has the DNA TGTGCCAGCAGTTTGGCGGTATCCAATGGCTACACCTTC. Protein product: CASSLAVSNGYTF. The V and J genes are TRBV28 and TRBJ1-2; D is ambiguous. This CDR3 has 13 residues. V was cut by 3 bases and J by 6 bases, with 11 bases left in between. Germline V gene data show CDR1 as MDHEN and CDR2 as SYDVKM.

The rearrangement uses TRBV5-5 and TRBJ2-3, with D perhaps TRBD1 or TRBD2 (5 bases each). Trimming took off 3 bases at V and 3 bases at J, with 20 bases between the two ends. The CDR3 totals 17 residues. Germline CDR1 and CDR2: SGHKS and YYEKEE (reference sequence). CDR3 DNA: TGTGCCAGCAGCTCCACCTGGGACCCCGGAGGTACAGATACGCAGTATTTT. It translates to CASSSTWDPGGTDTQYF.

Details on this clonotype: A read error may explain this, as a much larger clone is one base away. The gene calls are TRBV15 and TRBJ2-7, with TRBD1 as a possible D gene (5 bases). The CDR3 is 13 residues long. The germline CDR1 and CDR2 sequences are LNHNV and YYDKDF (reference sequence). V shed 3 bases and J shed 5 bases, with 11 bases lying between them. The CDR3, as DNA: TGTGCCACCAGCAGCGACAGTTCTAACGAGCAGTACTTC. Its translation is CATSSDSSNEQYF.

This rearrangement joins TRBV4-2 to TRBJ2-1; 8 bases are shared with TRBD2. Trimming removed 7 bases from V and 7 bases from J; junction bases left unmatched: 6. Germline values: CDR1 LGHNA, CDR2 YNFKEQ. The CDR3 contains 13 residues. In nucleotides, the CDR3 is TGTGCCAGCACCGGGGGGGCCGTGAATGAGCAGTTCTTC. Its translation is CASTGGAVNEQFF.

The sample holds a few counts of this clonotype. V usage is TRBV6-5 and J usage is TRBJ2-7; 9 nucleotides line up with TRBD2. The V segment lost 9 bases and the J segment 3 bases; nucleotides outside the gene matches: 6. Per the germline V gene, CDR1 is MNHEY and CDR2 is SVGAGI. This CDR3 has 13 residues. DNA for the CDR3: TGTGCCAGTTCTAGCGGGATTCTCTACGAGCAGTACTTC. This translates into CASSSGILYEQYF.

The rearrangement uses TRBV7-8 and TRBJ2-1, with D unresolved. The CDR3 totals 13 residues. CDR1 is SGHVS, CDR2 FQNEAQ, per germline. V gave up 4 bases and J gave up 8 bases, with 12 bases separating them. CDR3 nucleotides: TGTGCCAGCAGCTCAGAGGTCAACGATGAGCAGTTCTTC. This encodes CASSSEVNDEQFF.

This chain joins TRBV10-3 and TRBJ2-5; 8 bases fit TRBD2. V lost 0 bases, J lost 4 bases, and 1 base stayed unmatched. Germline CDR1 ENHRY, CDR2 SYGVKD. CDR3 length: 14 amino acids. CDR3 sequence reads: CAISESSGVETQYF. As DNA, the CDR3 is TGTGCCATCAGTGAGTCTAGCGGGGTAGAGACCCAGTACTTC.

This clonotype was counted once. CDR3 nucleotides: TGTGCCAGCAGCTTGGCCGCTGACTCTAGCTCCTACGAGCAGTACTTC. Its translation is CASSLAADSSSYEQYF. The chain carries TRBV5-6 and TRBJ2-7; D not certain. From germline, CDR1 is SGHDT and CDR2 YYEEEE. The CDR3 is made up of 16 amino acids. The V and J ends lost 0 bases and 0 bases respectively, with 13 bases between them.

This sequence joins TRBV27 and TRBJ1-1; D may be TRBD1 (6 bases). V lost 3 bases and J 8 bases, leaving 16 bases between the germline ends. CDR3 length: 14 amino acids. Looked up from germline, CDR1 is MNHEY and CDR2 is SMNVEV (reference sequence). The CDR3 loop is CASSFFTGTREAFF. CDR3 in DNA: TGTGCCAGCAGTTTTTTCACCGGGACAAGAGAAGCTTTCTTT.

This clonotype was detected only a few times. This CDR3 is missing its conserved last phenylalanine or tryptophan, likely due to a read error. This chain uses TRBV6-1 with TRBJ1-6; TRBD1 might be the D (5 bases). CDR3 length equals 17 residues. Germline CDR1 is MNHNS and CDR2 is SASEGT. The V end lost 3 bases, the J end lost 0 bases, and 12 bases lay between the germline ends. This CDR3 reads CASSDPGDSSYNSPLHL. In nucleotides, the CDR3 is TGTGCCAGCAGTGACCCGGGAGACAGCTCCTATAATTCACCCCTCCACCTT.

This clonotype was picked up many times. At one end, the junction sequence differs from germline, possibly due to a read error. The chain combines TRBV5-1 with TRBJ2-1; TRBD2 aligns across 10 bases. The CDR3 has 15 residues. Per the germline V gene, CDR1 is SGHRS and CDR2 is YFSETQ. The CDR3 here is CASSPRTSGYNEQFF. The CDR3 DNA sequence: TGTGCCAGCAGTCCACGGACTAGCGGCTACAATGAGCAGTTCTTC.

This clonotype was detected only a few times. The rearrangement joins TRBV20-1 to TRBJ1-2, with TRBD1 identical over 9 bases. Germline values: CDR1 DFQATT, CDR2 SNEGSKA (reference sequence). V dropped 3 bases and J dropped 7; count of bases not matched to a gene: 15. The CDR3 is 16 amino acids. The CDR3 region is CSASAPYRGQESGYTF. The CDR3 DNA reads TGCAGTGCTAGTGCCCCCTACAGGGGGCAAGAGAGTGGCTACACCTTC.

This chain joins TRBV14 and TRBJ2-1; no clear D. V lost 3 bases to trimming and J lost 8 bases, with 14 bases between them. The CDR3 contains 14 residues. The germline V gene encodes CDR1 SGHDN and CDR2 FVKESK. In DNA form, the CDR3 reads TGTGCCAGCAGCCAGAATCAGCCGTATGATGAGCAGTTCTTC. Translated: CASSQNQPYDEQFF. Full variable domain (missing parts from reference TRBV14 and TRBJ2-1): EAGVTQFPSHSVIEKGQTVTLRCDPISGHDNLYWYRRVMGKEIKFLLHFVKESKQDESGMPNNRFLAERTGGTYSTLKVQPAELEDSGVYFCASSQNQPYDEQFFGPGTRLTVL.

V and J are TRBV5-1 and TRBJ2-3; unclear D gene. CDR3 size: 15 residues. V lost 0 bases, J lost 0 bases, and 8 bases lay in between. Germline V lookup: CDR1 SGHRS, CDR2 YFSETQ. In DNA, the CDR3 is TGCGCCAGCAGCTTGGACGGTCCTAGCACAGATACGCAGTATTTT. Its protein product is CASSLDGPSTDTQYF.

The rearrangement uses TRBV12-3 or TRBV12-4 and TRBJ2-7; D call uncertain. The last part of the DNA fits TRBJ2-1 better; the J call may be wrong. The CDR3 contains 11 residues. This CDR3 is CASSFGQPQFF. The CDR3 coding sequence is TGTGCCAGCAGTTTTGGCCAGCCGCAGTTCTTC.

This clonotype has only a few counts. This sequence joins TRBV19 and TRBJ1-1, with 9 bases identical to TRBD1. Germline CDR1 is LNHDA and CDR2 is SQIVND (reference sequence). V was clipped by 3 bases and J by 6 bases; unmatched bases: 5. The CDR3 has 14 residues. In DNA, the CDR3 is TGTGCCAGTAGTATTCGACAGGGGGGCGCTGAAGCTTTCTTT. This codes for CASSIRQGGAEAFF.

The rearrangement joins TRBV12-3 or TRBV12-4 to TRBJ2-1; D not certain. V was pared by 6 bases and J by 4 bases, with 10 bases between. This CDR3 is built from 13 residues. The CDR3 region has the DNA TGTGCCAGCAGCGTTCTGGGGTACAATGAGCAGTTCTTC. Translating gives CASSVLGYNEQFF.

This clonotype came up a few times. The chain combines TRBV15 with TRBJ2-6, with D possibly TRBD2 on 5 matching bases. This CDR3 comprises 18 residues. V was shortened by 1 base and J by 1 base, with 14 bases between the two germline ends. Looked up from germline, CDR1 is LNHNV and CDR2 is YYDKDF (reference sequence). The CDR3 is CATSRVFGVGSGANVLTF. The CDR3 nucleotides read TGTGCCACCAGCAGAGTGTTCGGGGTGGGATCTGGGGCCAACGTCCTGACTTTC.

This chain links TRBV12-3 or TRBV12-4 with TRBJ1-1; D not certain. This CDR3 spans 15 amino acids. V lost 3 bases and J lost 4, with 15 bases in between. The CDR3 DNA reads TGTGCCAGCAGTTTTTTCCTGGGCAGAAGCACTGAAGCTTTCTTT. This encodes CASSFFLGRSTEAFF.

This clonotype was counted a few times. The chain couples TRBV10-1 to TRBJ2-3; 10 bases match TRBD2. Germline V gives CDR1 WNHNN, CDR2 SYGVQD (reference sequence). The CDR3 covers 16 residues. V trimming: 4 bases; J trimming: 5 bases; junction bases outside the gene matches: 9. The CDR3 sequence: CASSVSSGRARDTQYF. CDR3 DNA sequence: TGCGCCAGCAGTGTTTCAAGCGGGAGGGCCAGAGATACGCAGTATTTT.

The genes are TRBV6-1 and TRBJ2-1; no firm D call. The CDR3 totals 11 residues. Germline V gene lookup returns CDR1 MNHNS and CDR2 SASEGT. V was trimmed by 7 bases and J by 8 bases, leaving 9 bases between them. CDR3 loop: CASTESHEQFF. The CDR3 DNA follows: TGTGCCAGCACCGAGAGCCATGAGCAGTTCTTC.

This clonotype occurred a few times. CDR3 in amino acids: CASSYLRTGNYGYTF. CDR3 DNA sequence: TGTGCCAGCTCCTATTTGAGGACAGGGAACTATGGCTACACCTTC. The V gene is TRBV6-2 or TRBV6-3, the J gene TRBJ1-2; 8 nucleotides align to TRBD1. CDR3 length: 15 amino acids. The germline V gene has CDR1 MNHEY and CDR2 SVGEGT. V shed 8 bases and J 2 bases; nucleotides not matched to a gene: 10.

The rearrangement uses TRBV27 and TRBJ2-7, with D tentatively TRBD2 (7 bases). This CDR3 comprises 13 residues. Per the germline V gene, CDR1 is MNHEY and CDR2 is SMNVEV (reference sequence). V was clipped by 8 bases and J by 6 bases, with 17 bases between them. The CDR3: CASWDIAGAEQYF. The CDR3 coding sequence is TGTGCCAGCTGGGACATTGCGGGAGCCGAGCAGTACTTC.

The chain combines TRBV6-5 with TRBJ2-1, with 9 bases fitting TRBD2. The CDR3 loop spans 15 amino acids. V shed 1 base and J 3 bases; nucleotides not matched to a gene: 1. From germline, CDR1 is MNHEY and CDR2 SVGAGI. The chain's CDR3 is CASSYWREGYNEQFF. CDR3 coding DNA: TGTGCCAGCAGTTACTGGCGGGAGGGCTACAATGAGCAGTTCTTC.

The table lists this clonotype with a few counts. The V and J genes are TRBV12-3 or TRBV12-4 and TRBJ2-5; 7 nucleotides line up with TRBD1. This CDR3 region has 14 residues. The trim removed 7 bases at V and 0 bases at J, leaving 5 bases unmatched. The CDR3 sequence: CASTFGQDQETQYF. Written as DNA, the CDR3 is TGTGCCAGCACCTTCGGACAGGACCAAGAGACCCAGTACTTC.

This clonotype was observed at least ten times. V usage is TRBV29-1 and J usage is TRBJ2-5; D not resolved. CDR1 and CDR2 (germline): SQVTM, ANQGSEA. V gave up 5 bases and J gave up 3 bases, with 4 bases separating them. This CDR3 is 10 amino acids long. In DNA, the CDR3 is TGCAGCGTTTATGAAGAGACCCAGTACTTC. Its translation is CSVYEETQYF.

This chain connects TRBV6-2 or TRBV6-3 to TRBJ1-1; D is perhaps TRBD1 (5 bases). The CDR3 has 12 residues. Trimming pared 8 bases from V and 4 bases from J, leaving 11 bases between. Germline CDR1 and CDR2: MNHEY and SVGEGT. The CDR3 region has the DNA TGTGCCAGCGTTGGGGGGAGCACTGAAGCTTTCTTT. It specifies CASVGGSTEAFF.

This clonotype has a handful of counts. CDR3 bases: TGTGCCAGCAGTCTACAGGGGGCGCCCCTCTATGGCTACACCTTC. Its translation is CASSLQGAPLYGYTF. V and J are TRBV27 and TRBJ1-2; 9 bases are a match to TRBD1. Unmatched junction bases numbered 8, after V lost 5 bases and J lost 4 bases. CDR1 and CDR2 (germline): MNHEY, SMNVEV (reference sequence). This CDR3 is 15 amino acids long.

The chain links TRBV5-1 to TRBJ2-1; unclear D gene. Trimming cost V 0 bases and J 2 bases, with 9 bases left between them. Germline loops: CDR1 SGHRS, CDR2 YFSETQ. CDR3 length: 15 residues. The CDR3 reads CASSLVDRTYNEQFF. DNA of the CDR3: TGCGCCAGCAGCTTGGTGGACCGAACCTACAATGAGCAGTTCTTC.

This clonotype was recorded a few times. V usage is TRBV4-3 and J usage is TRBJ2-6; either TRBD1 or TRBD2 may fit D (5 bases each). Germline CDR1 reads LGHNA; CDR2 reads YSLEER. This CDR3 region has 16 residues. V was shortened by 3 bases and J by 2 bases, with 11 bases between the two germline ends. CDR3 loop: CASSHSQGAGANVLTF. The CDR3 nucleotides read TGCGCCAGCAGCCATTCCCAGGGAGCTGGGGCCAACGTCCTGACTTTC.

Note on this clonotype: A much more abundant neighbour one base away suggests this may be a read error. Because the CDR3 is missing its conserved closing phenylalanine or tryptophan, this is likely a read error. The chain uses TRBV5-1 and TRBJ1-2, with no clear D. Germline V CDR1 and CDR2: SGHRS, YFSETQ. This CDR3 is built from 11 residues. Deletions cut 3 bases from V and 6 bases from J, with 6 bases between. The CDR3 spells CASSSEDGYTL. The CDR3 DNA reads TGCGCCAGCAGCTCGGAGGATGGCTACACCCTC.

This clonotype was detected only a few times. The chain couples TRBV4-3 to TRBJ2-5, with D uncertain. Germline CDR1 reads LGHNA; CDR2 reads YSLEER. V lost 2 bases and J lost 1, with 8 bases in between. CDR3 length equals 14 residues. CDR3 bases: TGCGCCAGCAGCCAATACTACAGCCAAGAGACCCAGTACTTC. This encodes CASSQYYSQETQYF.